This is a list of T cell receptor beta chains from one sample in a study of OX40 agonist ivuxolimab in advanced cancers. The protocol was immunoSEQ multiplex PCR, while the TCRdb copy is restricted to in-frame clones and leaves out a portion. The data hold about 110,000 clones, with approximately 89% observed a single time. The material was CD4+ or CD8+ T cells sorted from blood, obtained in a trial of the OX40 agonist ivuxolimab. Receptors were obtained from an adult with an advanced solid tumor such as melanoma, head and neck, liver or kidney cancer. Both conserved end residues are part of each CDR3. A D gene is named only where the DNA matches it firmly. Rows give clone size only sometimes, using once, few, many, or a class for an expanded clone.

CDR3 protein: CASSGTDRGPDTQYF; CDR3 DNA: TGTGCCAGCAGCGGAACGGACAGGGGGCCAGATACGCAGTATTTT; V gene: TRBV7-9; J gene: TRBJ2-3; clone size: -; D gene: TRBD1
CDR3 protein: CASSLVGNTEAFF; CDR3 DNA: TGTGCCAGCAGCCTCGTAGGTAACACTGAAGCTTTCTTT; V gene: TRBV7-9; J gene: TRBJ1-1; clone size: once; D gene: -
CDR3 protein: CAWSVRGLAGGSFYNEQFF; CDR3 DNA: TGTGCCTGGAGTGTAAGGGGACTAGCGGGAGGGTCATTCTACAATGAGCAGTTCTTC; V gene: TRBV30; J gene: TRBJ2-1; clone size: -; D gene: TRBD2
CDR3 protein: CASSVSGLAGVETQYF; CDR3 DNA: TGTGCCAGCAGCGTCTCAGGACTAGCGGGAGTAGAGACCCAGTACTTC; V gene: TRBV9; J gene: TRBJ2-5; clone size: -; D gene: TRBD2
CDR3 protein: CASSLGQDHYEQYF; CDR3 DNA: TGTGCCAGCAGCTTGGGGCAGGATCACTACGAGCAGTACTTC; V gene: TRBV5-6; J gene: TRBJ2-7; clone size: -; D gene: -
CDR3 protein: CASSLGTAQETQYF; CDR3 DNA: TGTGCCAGCAGCTTGGGAACAGCACAAGAGACCCAGTACTTC; V gene: TRBV5-5; J gene: TRBJ2-5; clone size: -; D gene: -
CDR3 protein: CASSPDGRSSYEQYF; CDR3 DNA: TGCGCCAGCAGCCCCGACGGCCGAAGCTCCTACGAGCAGTACTTC; V gene: TRBV5-1; J gene: TRBJ2-7; clone size: -; D gene: -
CDR3 protein: CASSETGTKFNEQFF; CDR3 DNA: TGTGCCAGCAGTGAAACCGGGACGAAATTCAATGAGCAGTTCTTC; V gene: TRBV2; J gene: TRBJ2-1; clone size: -; D gene: -
CDR3 protein: CATSGQPTGETEAFF; CDR3 DNA: TGTGCCACCAGCGGCCAACCGACAGGGGAAACTGAAGCTTTCTTT; V gene: TRBV15; J gene: TRBJ1-1; clone size: once; D gene: TRBD1
CDR3 protein: CASSPIGRDGGYEQYF; CDR3 DNA: TGTGCCAGCAGTCCGATTGGCCGGGACGGCGGCTACGAGCAGTACTTC; V gene: TRBV5-6; J gene: TRBJ2-7; clone size: -; D gene: -
CDR3 protein: CASSQDAPGTSGIRADTQYF; CDR3 DNA: TGTGCCAGCAGCCAAGATGCGCCGGGGACTAGCGGGATACGGGCAGATACGCAGTATTTT; V gene: TRBV4-2; J gene: TRBJ2-3; clone size: -; D gene: TRBD2
CDR3 protein: CASSPRSGGAGEQFF; CDR3 DNA: TGTGCCAGCAGTCCCCGGAGCGGGGGGGCCGGTGAGCAGTTCTTC; V gene: TRBV6-6; J gene: TRBJ2-1; clone size: once; D gene: TRBD2
CDR3 protein: CASSLRGQSGTGWSGANVLTF; CDR3 DNA: TGTGCCAGCAGCTTAAGGGGCCAATCCGGGACAGGGTGGTCTGGGGCCAACGTCCTGACTTTC; V gene: TRBV7-3; J gene: TRBJ2-6; clone size: -; D gene: TRBD1
CDR3 protein: CASSIDFSGTGKGYGYTF; CDR3 DNA: TGTGCCAGTAGTATAGATTTTTCGGGGACCGGGAAGGGCTATGGCTACACCTTC; V gene: TRBV19; J gene: TRBJ1-2; clone size: -; D gene: -
CDR3 protein: CAGTSGNANEQYF; CDR3 DNA: TGTGCCGGAACTAGCGGGAATGCCAACGAGCAGTACTTC; V gene: TRBV2; J gene: TRBJ2-7; clone size: once; D gene: TRBD2
CDR3 protein: CSVEVRPGGQDTQYF; CDR3 DNA: TGCAGCGTTGAAGTTAGACCGGGGGGCCAAGATACGCAGTATTTT; V gene: TRBV29-1; J gene: TRBJ2-3; clone size: -; D gene: -
CDR3 protein: CASSEAPPLHYGYTF; CDR3 DNA: TGTGCCAGCAGTGAAGCGCCCCCCTTACACTATGGCTACACCTTC; V gene: TRBV6-1; J gene: TRBJ1-2; clone size: -; D gene: -
CDR3 protein: CASSHNGQWTDGYTF; CDR3 DNA: TGCGCCAGCAGCCATAACGGGCAGTGGACGGATGGCTACACCTTC; V gene: TRBV4-1; J gene: TRBJ1-2; clone size: few; D gene: -
CDR3 protein: CASSNTGELFF; CDR3 DNA: TGTGCCAGCTCGAACACCGGGGAGCTGTTTTTT; V gene: TRBV18; J gene: TRBJ2-2; clone size: few; D gene: -
CDR3 protein: CASSRGGRGETQYF; CDR3 DNA: TGTGCCAGCAGCCGGGGGGGTCGCGGTGAGACCCAGTACTTC; V gene: TRBV5-4; J gene: TRBJ2-5; clone size: -; D gene: TRBD2
CDR3 protein: CASSPDSNQPQHF; CDR3 DNA: TGTGCCAGCAGTCCGGACAGTAATCAGCCCCAGCATTTT; V gene: TRBV2; J gene: TRBJ1-5; clone size: -; D gene: -
CDR3 protein: CAWSVQAGMNTEAFF; CDR3 DNA: TGTGCCTGGAGTGTACAGGCAGGGATGAACACTGAAGCTTTCTTT; V gene: TRBV30; J gene: TRBJ1-1; clone size: -; D gene: -
CDR3 protein: CASSYSPPASGNTIYF; CDR3 DNA: TGTGCCAGCAGTTACTCCCCGCCTGCCTCTGGAAACACCATATATTTT; V gene: TRBV6-5; J gene: TRBJ1-3; clone size: -; D gene: -
CDR3 protein: CASSLATTGNTEAFF; CDR3 DNA: TGCGCCAGCAGCTTGGCTACGACAGGGAACACTGAAGCTTTCTTT; V gene: TRBV5-1; J gene: TRBJ1-1; clone size: -; D gene: -
CDR3 protein: CASSFSGSVETQYF; CDR3 DNA: TGTGCCAGCAGCTTTAGCGGGAGTGTGGAGACCCAGTACTTC; V gene: TRBV11-2; J gene: TRBJ2-5; clone size: -; D gene: TRBD2
CDR3 protein: CASSFTGGLIDYEKLFF; CDR3 DNA: TGTGCCAGCAGCTTCACAGGGGGCTTAATTGATTATGAAAAACTGTTTTTT; V gene: TRBV5-5; J gene: TRBJ1-4; clone size: -; D gene: TRBD1
CDR3 protein: CASTRRDRNQPQHF; CDR3 DNA: TGTGCCAGCACCAGGCGGGACCGAAATCAGCCCCAGCATTTT; V gene: TRBV27; J gene: TRBJ1-5; clone size: -; D gene: -
CDR3 protein: CASSLGQGIETQYF; CDR3 DNA: TGCGCCAGCAGCTTGGGGCAGGGGATAGAGACCCAGTACTTC; V gene: TRBV5-1; J gene: TRBJ2-5; clone size: -; D gene: -
CDR3 protein: CAWSGGVTSIYGYTF; CDR3 DNA: TGTGCCTGGAGTGGGGGCGTTACTAGTATATATGGCTACACCTTC; V gene: TRBV30; J gene: TRBJ1-2; clone size: once; D gene: -
CDR3 protein: CASSLSTGVLRNTQYF; CDR3 DNA: TGTGCCAGCAGTTTATCCACAGGGGTTCTACGGAATACGCAGTATTTT; V gene: TRBV27; J gene: TRBJ2-3; clone size: few; D gene: TRBD1
CDR3 protein: CASSFEGAHGYTF; CDR3 DNA: TGTGCCAGCAGCTTCGAAGGGGCACATGGCTACACCTTC; V gene: TRBV11-1; J gene: TRBJ1-2; clone size: -; D gene: -
CDR3 protein: CASSLGRASEAFF; CDR3 DNA: TGTGCCAGCAGCTTAGGGAGGGCGTCTGAAGCTTTCTTT; V gene: TRBV13; J gene: TRBJ1-1; clone size: few; D gene: -
CDR3 protein: CASTSQLSGEQYF; CDR3 DNA: TGCGCCAGCACCTCCCAATTAAGTGGCGAGCAGTACTTC; V gene: TRBV5-1; J gene: TRBJ2-7; clone size: few; D gene: -
CDR3 protein: CASSSRLQGAPYNEQFF; CDR3 DNA: TGTGCCAGCAGCTCAAGACTACAGGGGGCGCCGTACAATGAGCAGTTCTTC; V gene: TRBV11-3; J gene: TRBJ2-1; clone size: -; D gene: TRBD1
CDR3 protein: CASSLEARNIQETQYF; CDR3 DNA: TGCGCCAGCAGCTTGGAAGCCAGGAACATCCAAGAGACCCAGTACTTC; V gene: TRBV5-1; J gene: TRBJ2-5; clone size: -; D gene: -
CDR3 protein: CASSVHRDTEAFF; CDR3 DNA: TGTGCCAGCAGCGTCCACAGGGATACTGAAGCTTTCTTT; V gene: TRBV9; J gene: TRBJ1-1; clone size: -; D gene: -
CDR3 protein: CASSLAARAGEQYF; CDR3 DNA: TGTGCCAGCAGCTTAGCCGCCAGGGCGGGGGAGCAGTACTTC; V gene: TRBV11-2; J gene: TRBJ2-7; clone size: -; D gene: -
CDR3 protein: CASRTGGDYGYTF; CDR3 DNA: TGTGCCAGCAGAACAGGGGGTGACTATGGCTACACCTTC; V gene: TRBV27; J gene: TRBJ1-2; clone size: -; D gene: TRBD1
CDR3 protein: CASSLLGTSANNEQFF; CDR3 DNA: TGTGCTAGCAGCCTATTAGGGACTAGCGCTAACAATGAGCAGTTCTTC; V gene: TRBV7-7; J gene: TRBJ2-1; clone size: -; D gene: TRBD2
CDR3 protein: CASGKGQGGYEQYF; CDR3 DNA: TGCGCCAGCGGGAAGGGACAGGGAGGTTACGAGCAGTACTTC; V gene: TRBV5-1; J gene: TRBJ2-7; clone size: once; D gene: TRBD1
CDR3 protein: CASGMAGRAEAFF; CDR3 DNA: TGTGCCAGCGGCATGGCGGGGCGGGCTGAAGCTTTCTTT; V gene: TRBV27; J gene: TRBJ1-1; clone size: few; D gene: -
CDR3 protein: CASSQDGAASDSPLHF; CDR3 DNA: TGTGCCAGCAGCCAAGATGGGGCGGCCTCCGATTCACCCCTCCACTTT; V gene: TRBV4-2; J gene: TRBJ1-6; clone size: -; D gene: -
CDR3 protein: CASSLASTGDRSDTQYF; CDR3 DNA: TGTGCCAGCAGCTTGGCGAGCACAGGGGATAGGTCAGATACGCAGTATTTT; V gene: TRBV5-5; J gene: TRBJ2-3; clone size: -; D gene: TRBD1
CDR3 protein: CASSLSSGPKNIQYF; CDR3 DNA: TGTGCCAGCTCACTTTCTTCAGGGCCCAAAAACATTCAGTACTTC; V gene: TRBV18; J gene: TRBJ2-4; clone size: -; D gene: -
CDR3 protein: CAWSETVLIRGNQPQHF; CDR3 DNA: TGTGCCTGGAGTGAGACTGTCCTCATCCGGGGCAATCAGCCCCAGCATTTT; V gene: TRBV30; J gene: TRBJ1-5; clone size: -; D gene: -
CDR3 protein: CASSLGQGPSYEQYF; CDR3 DNA: TGTGCCAGCAGCTTAGGACAGGGGCCATCCTACGAGCAGTACTTC; V gene: TRBV7-2; J gene: TRBJ2-7; clone size: -; D gene: TRBD1
CDR3 protein: CATSRDLRSNNEQFF; CDR3 DNA: TGTGCCACCAGCAGAGATCTTCGGAGCAACAATGAGCAGTTCTTC; V gene: TRBV15; J gene: TRBJ2-1; clone size: -; D gene: -
CDR3 protein: CASSLDAGGGNTIYF; CDR3 DNA: TGTGCCAGCAGCTTAGATGCGGGGGGGGGAAACACCATATATTTT; V gene: TRBV7-2; J gene: TRBJ1-3; clone size: -; D gene: -
CDR3 protein: CASSKGREGDTQYF; CDR3 DNA: TGCGCCAGCAGCAAAGGGAGAGAAGGGGATACGCAGTATTTT; V gene: TRBV5-1; J gene: TRBJ2-3; clone size: -; D gene: -
CDR3 protein: CASSLWTGLRGYTF; CDR3 DNA: TGTGCCAGCAGCTTGTGGACAGGGCTAAGAGGCTACACCTTC; V gene: TRBV5-4; J gene: TRBJ1-2; clone size: -; D gene: TRBD1